The source of this T cell receptor beta chain is a study of T cells expressing NK-cell markers. In the study overall: The study drew TCR beta repertoires from sorted CD3+CD56+NKG2C+, CD3+CD56+NKG2C- and CD3+CD56-NKG2C+ T cells.

Points from the study as a whole: These clonotypes also led the CD3+CD56-NKG2C+ fraction in several donors.

Germline V lookup: CDR1 ENHRY, CDR2 SYGVKD. The CDR3 length is 15 residues. TCRdb re-called the 5' RACE reads, yielding one record per CDR3 amino acid sequence without DNA. This sample contains hundreds of thousands of distinct CDR3 sequences. Turning to this clonotype: The antigen is unknown.

The receptor's source is a man aged 18-69 years in good health. The chain recombines TRBV10-3 with TRBJ1-1; TCRdb calls TRBD1, which cannot be checked without DNA. The material sequenced was blood T cells: a sorted CD56 or NKG2C T cell subset, CD4+ or CD8+ T cells, or bulk PBMC T cells (not recorded which). CDR3 loop: CAISESGGANTEAFF.